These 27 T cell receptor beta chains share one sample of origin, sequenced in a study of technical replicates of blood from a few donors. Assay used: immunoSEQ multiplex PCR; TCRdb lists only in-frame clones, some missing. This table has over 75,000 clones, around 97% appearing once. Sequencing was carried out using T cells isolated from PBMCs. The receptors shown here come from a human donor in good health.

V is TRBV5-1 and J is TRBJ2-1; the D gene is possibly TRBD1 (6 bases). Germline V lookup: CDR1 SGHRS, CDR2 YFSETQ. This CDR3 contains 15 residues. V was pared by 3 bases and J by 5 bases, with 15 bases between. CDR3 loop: CASSSGVGVDNEQFF. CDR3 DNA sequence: TGCGCCAGCAGCTCAGGGGTTGGGGTGGACAATGAGCAGTTCTTC.

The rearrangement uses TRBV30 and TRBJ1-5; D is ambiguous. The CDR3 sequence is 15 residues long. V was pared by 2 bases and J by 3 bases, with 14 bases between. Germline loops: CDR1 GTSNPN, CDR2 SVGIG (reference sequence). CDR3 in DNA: TGTGCCTGGAGTCCCCCTGGCCAGGCCAATCAGCCCCAGCATTTT. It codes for CAWSPPGQANQPQHF.

CDR3 nucleotide sequence: TGTGCCAGCAGGACTCCATTGAACACTGAAGCTTTCTTT. This sequence encodes CASRTPLNTEAFF. This chain uses TRBV6-1 with TRBJ1-1; no definite D call. The CDR3 length is 13 residues. V dropped 6 bases and J dropped 0 bases, with 8 bases sitting between them. CDR1 and CDR2 from the germline V gene are MNHNS and SASEGT.

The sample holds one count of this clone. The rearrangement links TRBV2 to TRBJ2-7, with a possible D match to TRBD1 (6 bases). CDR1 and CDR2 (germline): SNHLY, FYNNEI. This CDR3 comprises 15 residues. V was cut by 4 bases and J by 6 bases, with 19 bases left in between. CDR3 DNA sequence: TGTGCCAGCAGTGGGGGCAGGGGAAGTGTGTCCGAGCAGTACTTC. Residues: CASSGGRGSVSEQYF.

DNA of the CDR3: TGTGCCAGCAGCTGGGACAGAGTAGCCAAAAACATTCAGTACTTC. This encodes CASSWDRVAKNIQYF. The chain is built from TRBV7-2 and TRBJ2-4; the match to TRBD1 covers 7 bases. Germline V gives CDR1 SGHTA, CDR2 FQGNSA. The CDR3 covers 15 residues. V dropped 4 bases and J dropped 0; count of bases not matched to a gene: 3.

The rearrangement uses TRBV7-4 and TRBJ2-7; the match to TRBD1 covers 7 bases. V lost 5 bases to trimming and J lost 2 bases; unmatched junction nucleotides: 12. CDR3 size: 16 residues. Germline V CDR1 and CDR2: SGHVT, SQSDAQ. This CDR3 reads CASSPRQGGDPYEQYF. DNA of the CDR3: TGTGCCAGCAGCCCTAGACAGGGTGGGGATCCCTACGAGCAGTACTTC.

The CDR3 loop is CASSSTTGAGTDTQYF. The CDR3 DNA reads as TGTGCCAGCAGCTCAACGACAGGGGCTGGCACAGATACGCAGTATTTT. The rearrangement links TRBV7-9 to TRBJ2-3; the match to TRBD1 covers 8 bases. Germline V gene sequence: CDR1 SEHNR, CDR2 FQNEAQ (reference sequence). This CDR3 is built from 16 residues. J was trimmed by 1 base and V by 4 bases; bases with no gene match: 7.

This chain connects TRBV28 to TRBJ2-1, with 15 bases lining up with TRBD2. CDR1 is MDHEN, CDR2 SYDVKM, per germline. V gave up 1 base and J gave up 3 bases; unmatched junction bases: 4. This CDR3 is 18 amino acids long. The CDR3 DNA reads TGTGCCAGCAGTTTATCGGGACTAGCGGGAGGTAACTACAATGAGCAGTTCTTC. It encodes CASSLSGLAGGNYNEQFF.

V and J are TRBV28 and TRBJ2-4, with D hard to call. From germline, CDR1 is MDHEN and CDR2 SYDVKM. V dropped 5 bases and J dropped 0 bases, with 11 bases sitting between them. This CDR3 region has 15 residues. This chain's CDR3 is CASSQTRLAKNIQYF. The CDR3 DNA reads TGTGCCAGCAGTCAAACACGTCTAGCCAAAAACATTCAGTACTTC.

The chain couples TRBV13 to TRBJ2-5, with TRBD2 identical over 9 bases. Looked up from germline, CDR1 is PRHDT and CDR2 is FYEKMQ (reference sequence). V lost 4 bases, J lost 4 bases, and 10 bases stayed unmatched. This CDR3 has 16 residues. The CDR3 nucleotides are TGTGCCAGCAGCTCAATAGCGGGAGAGGTGTCAGAGACCCAGTACTTC. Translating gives CASSSIAGEVSETQYF.

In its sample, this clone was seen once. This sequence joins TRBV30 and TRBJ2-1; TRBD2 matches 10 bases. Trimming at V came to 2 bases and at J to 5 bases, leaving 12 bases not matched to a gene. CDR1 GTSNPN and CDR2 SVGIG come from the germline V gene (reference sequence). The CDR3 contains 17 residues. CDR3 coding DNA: TGTGCCTGGAGTTTCCCTCCGGGACTAGCGCCCAACAATGAGCAGTTCTTC. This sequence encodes CAWSFPPGLAPNNEQFF.

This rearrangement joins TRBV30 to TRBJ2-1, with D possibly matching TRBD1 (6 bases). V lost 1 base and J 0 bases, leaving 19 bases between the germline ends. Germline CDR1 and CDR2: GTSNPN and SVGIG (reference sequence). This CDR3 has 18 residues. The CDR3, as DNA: TGTGCCTGGAGTGCGTTTTCACAGGGTATCGGCTCCTACAATGAGCAGTTCTTC. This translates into CAWSAFSQGIGSYNEQFF.

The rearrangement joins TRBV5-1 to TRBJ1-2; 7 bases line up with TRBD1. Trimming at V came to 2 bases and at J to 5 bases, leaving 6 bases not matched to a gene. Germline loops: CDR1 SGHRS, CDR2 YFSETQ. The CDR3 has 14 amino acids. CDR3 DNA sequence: TGCGCCAGCAGCTTAGGGGGCGCAGAATATGGCTACACCTTC. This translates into CASSLGGAEYGYTF.

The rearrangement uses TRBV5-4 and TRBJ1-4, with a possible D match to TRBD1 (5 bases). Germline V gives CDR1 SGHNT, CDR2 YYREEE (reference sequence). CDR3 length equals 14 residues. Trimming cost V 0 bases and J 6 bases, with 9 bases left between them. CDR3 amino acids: CASSLGIGDEKLFF. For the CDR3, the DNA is TGTGCCAGCAGCTTGGGGATAGGGGATGAAAAACTGTTTTTT. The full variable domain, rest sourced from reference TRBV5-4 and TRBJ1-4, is ETGVTQSPTHLIKTRGQQVTLRCSSQSGHNTVSWYQQALGQGPQFIFQYYREEENGRGNFPPRFSGLQFPNYSSELNVNALELDDSALYLCASSLGIGDEKLFFGSGTQLSVL.

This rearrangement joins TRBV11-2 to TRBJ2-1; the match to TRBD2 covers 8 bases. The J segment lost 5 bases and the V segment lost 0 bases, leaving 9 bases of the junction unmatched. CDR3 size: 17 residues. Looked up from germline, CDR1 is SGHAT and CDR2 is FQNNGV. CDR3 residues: CASSLDPERELDNEQFF. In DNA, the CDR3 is TGTGCCAGCAGCTTAGATCCGGAGCGGGAGCTGGACAATGAGCAGTTCTTC.

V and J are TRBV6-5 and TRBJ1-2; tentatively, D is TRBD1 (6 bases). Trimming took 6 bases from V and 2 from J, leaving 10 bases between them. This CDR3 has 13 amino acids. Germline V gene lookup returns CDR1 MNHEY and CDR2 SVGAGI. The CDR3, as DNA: TGTGCCAGCAGACCACAGGGAAACTATGGCTACACCTTC. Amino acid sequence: CASRPQGNYGYTF.

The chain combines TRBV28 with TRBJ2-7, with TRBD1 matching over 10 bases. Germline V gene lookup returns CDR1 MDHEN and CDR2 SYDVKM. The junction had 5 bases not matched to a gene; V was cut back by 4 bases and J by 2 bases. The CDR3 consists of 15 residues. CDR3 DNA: TGTGCCAGCAGTTGGGGGACAGGGGCGCCCTACGAGCAGTACTTC. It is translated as CASSWGTGAPYEQYF.

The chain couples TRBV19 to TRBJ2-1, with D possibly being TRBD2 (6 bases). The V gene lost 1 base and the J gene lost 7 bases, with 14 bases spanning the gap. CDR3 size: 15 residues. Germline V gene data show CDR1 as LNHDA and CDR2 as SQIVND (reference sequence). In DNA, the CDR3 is TGTGCCAGTAGTATAGCGGGAGTATCGGGAAATGAGCAGTTCTTC. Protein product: CASSIAGVSGNEQFF.

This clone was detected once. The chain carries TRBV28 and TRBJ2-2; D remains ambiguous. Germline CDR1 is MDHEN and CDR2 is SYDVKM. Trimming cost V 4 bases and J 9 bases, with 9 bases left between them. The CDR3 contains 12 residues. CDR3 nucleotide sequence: TGTGCCAGCAGTTCCCAGTTCCGGGAGCTGTTTTTT. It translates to CASSSQFRELFF.

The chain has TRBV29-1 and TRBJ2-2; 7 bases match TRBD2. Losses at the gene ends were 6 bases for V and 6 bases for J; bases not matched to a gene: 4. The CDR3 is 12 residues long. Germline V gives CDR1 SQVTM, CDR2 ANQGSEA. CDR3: CSVGRAPGELFF. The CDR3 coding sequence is TGCAGCGTAGGGAGGGCTCCCGGGGAGCTGTTTTTT.

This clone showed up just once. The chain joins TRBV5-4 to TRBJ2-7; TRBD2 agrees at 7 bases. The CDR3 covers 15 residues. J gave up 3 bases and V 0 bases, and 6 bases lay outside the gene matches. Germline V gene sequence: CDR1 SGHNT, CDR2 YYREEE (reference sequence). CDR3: CASSLDLAEIYEQYF. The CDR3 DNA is TGTGCCAGCAGCTTGGATCTAGCGGAGATCTACGAGCAGTACTTC.

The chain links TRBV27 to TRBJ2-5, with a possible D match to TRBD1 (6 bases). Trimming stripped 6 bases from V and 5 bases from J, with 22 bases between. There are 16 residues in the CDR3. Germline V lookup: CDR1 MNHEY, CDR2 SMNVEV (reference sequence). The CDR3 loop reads CASRRTGGQRGETQYF. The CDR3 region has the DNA TGTGCCAGCAGACGTACTGGCGGCCAAAGGGGGGAGACCCAGTACTTC.

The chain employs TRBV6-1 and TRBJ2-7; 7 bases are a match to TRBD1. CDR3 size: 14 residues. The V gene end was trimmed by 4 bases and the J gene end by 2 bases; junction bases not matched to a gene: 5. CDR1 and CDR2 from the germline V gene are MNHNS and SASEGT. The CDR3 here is CASSAQDRTYEQYF. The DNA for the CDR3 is TGTGCCAGCAGTGCGCAGGACAGGACCTACGAGCAGTACTTC.

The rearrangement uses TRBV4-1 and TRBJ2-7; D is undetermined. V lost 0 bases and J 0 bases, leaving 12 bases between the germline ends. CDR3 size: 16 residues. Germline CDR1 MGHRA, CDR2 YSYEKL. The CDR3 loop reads CASSQENAYSSYEQYF. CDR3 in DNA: TGCGCCAGCAGCCAAGAAAATGCGTATAGCTCCTACGAGCAGTACTTC.

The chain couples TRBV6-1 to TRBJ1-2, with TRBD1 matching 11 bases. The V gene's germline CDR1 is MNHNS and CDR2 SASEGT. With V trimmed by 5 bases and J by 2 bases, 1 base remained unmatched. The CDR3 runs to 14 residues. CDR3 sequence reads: CASSWTGGNYGYTF. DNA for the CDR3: TGTGCCAGCAGTTGGACAGGGGGCAACTATGGCTACACCTTC.

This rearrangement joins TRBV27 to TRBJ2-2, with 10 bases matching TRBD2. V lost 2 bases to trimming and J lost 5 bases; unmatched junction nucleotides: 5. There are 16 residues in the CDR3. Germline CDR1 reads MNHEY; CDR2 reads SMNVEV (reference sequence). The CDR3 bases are TGTGCCAGCAGTTTACTAGCGGGAGCGATAACCGGGGAGCTGTTTTTT. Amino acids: CASSLLAGAITGELFF.

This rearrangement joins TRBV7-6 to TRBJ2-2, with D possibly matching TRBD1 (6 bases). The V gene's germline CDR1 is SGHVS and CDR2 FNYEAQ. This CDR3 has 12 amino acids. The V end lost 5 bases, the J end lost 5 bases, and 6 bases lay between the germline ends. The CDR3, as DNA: TGTGCCAGCAGCCAGGGGACCGGGGAGCTGTTTTTT. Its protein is CASSQGTGELFF.